This T cell receptor beta chain came from a study of cytomegalovirus exposure and HLA in healthy donors. Turning to the study itself: Some 180 million T cells yielded some 120 million unique TCR beta sequences in earlier analysis.

Amplification used 60 Vbeta primers and 13 Jbeta primers. Using immunoSEQ multiplex PCR, the repertoire was profiled, and TCRdb retains in-frame clones only, with some absent. The data hold some 120,000 clones, with approximately 58% observed a single time. A word on this clone: Its antigen is currently unknown.

Trimming pared 5 bases from V and 0 bases from J, leaving 10 bases between. Germline CDR1 SGHTA, CDR2 FQGNSA. CDR3 length equals 15 residues. Findings and caveats of the study: The Asian-associated ancestry cluster reportedly had fewer N-insertions than the approximately 670-donor mean in a later analysis. Association of roughly 18,000 TCR beta sequences with HLA alleles was found at 0.05 false discovery rate in a later analysis.

The sequenced sample consisted of PBMCs. This chain connects TRBV7-2 to TRBJ2-2; D remains ambiguous. The sequence was collected from a woman aged 25 to 39 in good health and CMV-seronegative. The CDR3 sequence: CASSPIAPNTGELFF. CDR3 nucleotide sequence: TGTGCCAGCAGCCCAATAGCACCGAACACCGGGGAGCTGTTTTTT.